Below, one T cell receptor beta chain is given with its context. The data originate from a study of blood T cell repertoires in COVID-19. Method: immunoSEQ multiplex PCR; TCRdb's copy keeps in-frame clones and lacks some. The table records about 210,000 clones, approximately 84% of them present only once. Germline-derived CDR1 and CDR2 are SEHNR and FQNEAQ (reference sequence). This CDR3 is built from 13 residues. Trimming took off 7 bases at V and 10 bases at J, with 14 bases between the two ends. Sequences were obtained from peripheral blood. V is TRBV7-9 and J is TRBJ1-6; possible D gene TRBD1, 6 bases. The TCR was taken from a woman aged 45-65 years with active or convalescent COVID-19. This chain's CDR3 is CASIPVGGSPLHF. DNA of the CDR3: TGTGCCAGCATCCCCGTTGGGGGCTCACCCCTCCACTTT.